This TCR beta chain was captured in a study of CD8+CD57+ T cells in acquired aplastic anemia. Study-level results: In common between the patients and the controls were more than 25 CD8+ CDR3 sequences.

Germline CDR1 reads DFQATT; CDR2 reads SNEGSKA (reference sequence). V was cut by 3 bases and J by 6 bases, with 9 bases left in between. This CDR3 comprises 12 residues. Individuals selected for sequencing had exhibited CD8+CD57+ cell expansion on flow cytometry. Of note for this clonotype: Its antigen is currently unknown.

Researchers used genomic DNA as the template to profile TCR beta VDJ and CDR3. Via MiXCR, TCRdb re-called the reads, giving one row per CDR3 protein. The table shows 150,000 to 200,000 distinct CDR3 sequences, with roughly 60% occurring only once. The sequenced sample consisted of sorted CD4+, CD8+, or CD8+CD57+ T cells (not recorded which) from PBMCs. The origin of this receptor is a human donor with aplastic anemia. J is TRBJ1-5 and V is TRBV20-1; D is uncertain. The CDR3 region has the DNA TGCAGTGCTAGTCCAGCAGGTCAGCCCCAGCATTTT. Its protein is CSASPAGQPQHF.